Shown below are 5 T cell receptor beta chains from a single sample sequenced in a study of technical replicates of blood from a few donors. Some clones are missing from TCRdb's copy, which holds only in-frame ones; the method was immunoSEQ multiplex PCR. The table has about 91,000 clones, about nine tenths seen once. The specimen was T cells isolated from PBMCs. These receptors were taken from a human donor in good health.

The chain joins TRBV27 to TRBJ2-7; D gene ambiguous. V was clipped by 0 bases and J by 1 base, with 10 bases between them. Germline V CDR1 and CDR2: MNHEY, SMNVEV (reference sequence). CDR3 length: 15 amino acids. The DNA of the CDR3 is TGTGCCAGCAGTTTATCGTTGGCAGTTTCCTACGAGCAGTACTTC. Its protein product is CASSLSLAVSYEQYF.

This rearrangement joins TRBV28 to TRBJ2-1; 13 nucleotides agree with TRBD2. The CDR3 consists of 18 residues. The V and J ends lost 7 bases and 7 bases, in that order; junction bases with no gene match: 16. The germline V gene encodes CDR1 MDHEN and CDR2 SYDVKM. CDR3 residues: CASKVLRGTGLAGNEQFF. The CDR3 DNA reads TGTGCCAGCAAAGTTTTAAGGGGAACGGGACTAGCGGGAAATGAGCAGTTCTTC.

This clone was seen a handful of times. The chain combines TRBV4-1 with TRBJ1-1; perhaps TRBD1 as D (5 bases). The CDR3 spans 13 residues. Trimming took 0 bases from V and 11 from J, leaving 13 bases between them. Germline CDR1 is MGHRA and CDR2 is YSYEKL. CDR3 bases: TGCGCCAGCAGCCAAGAGTCCGTGACAGCGGCTTTCTTT. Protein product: CASSQESVTAAFF.

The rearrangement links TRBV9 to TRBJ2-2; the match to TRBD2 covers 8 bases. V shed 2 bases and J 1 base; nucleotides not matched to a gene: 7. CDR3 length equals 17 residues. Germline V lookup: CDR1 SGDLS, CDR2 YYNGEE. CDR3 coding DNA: TGTGCCAGCAGCGTGGGGGGTAGCGGGGTGAACACCGGGGAGCTGTTTTTT. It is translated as CASSVGGSGVNTGELFF.

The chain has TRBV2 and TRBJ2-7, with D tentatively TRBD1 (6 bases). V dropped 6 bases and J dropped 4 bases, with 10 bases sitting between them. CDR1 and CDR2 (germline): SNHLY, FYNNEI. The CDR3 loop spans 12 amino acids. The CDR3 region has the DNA TGTGCCAGCAGAGAACAGGGATACGAGCAGTACTTC. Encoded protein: CASREQGYEQYF.